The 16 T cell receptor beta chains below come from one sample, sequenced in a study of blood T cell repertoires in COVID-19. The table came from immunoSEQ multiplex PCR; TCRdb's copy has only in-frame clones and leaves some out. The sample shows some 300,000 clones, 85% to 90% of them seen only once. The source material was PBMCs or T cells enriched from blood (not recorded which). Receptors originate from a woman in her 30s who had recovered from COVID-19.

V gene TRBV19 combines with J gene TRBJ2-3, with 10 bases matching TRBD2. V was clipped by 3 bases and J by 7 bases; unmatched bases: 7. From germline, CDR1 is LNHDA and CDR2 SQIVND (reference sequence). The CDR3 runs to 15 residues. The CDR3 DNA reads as TGTGCCAGTAGTATGGGGCTAGCGGGAGTCAATACGCAGTATTTT. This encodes CASSMGLAGVNTQYF.

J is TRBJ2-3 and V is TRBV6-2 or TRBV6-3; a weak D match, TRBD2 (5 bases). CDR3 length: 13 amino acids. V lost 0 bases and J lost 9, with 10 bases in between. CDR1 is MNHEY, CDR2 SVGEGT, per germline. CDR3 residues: CASSYSRTGTQYF. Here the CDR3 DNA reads TGTGCCAGCAGTTACTCGAGAACGGGAACGCAGTATTTT.

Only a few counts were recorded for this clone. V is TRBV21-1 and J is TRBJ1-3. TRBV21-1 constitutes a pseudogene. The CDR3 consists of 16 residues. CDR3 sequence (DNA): TGTGCCAGCAGCAAAGCCGCGGGGGCGACTGGAAACACCATATATTTT. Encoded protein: CASSKAAGATGNTIYF.

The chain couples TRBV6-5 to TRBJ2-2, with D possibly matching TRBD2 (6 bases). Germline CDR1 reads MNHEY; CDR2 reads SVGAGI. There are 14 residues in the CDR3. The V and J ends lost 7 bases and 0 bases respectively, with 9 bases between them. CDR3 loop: CASKDYANTGELFF. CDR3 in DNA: TGTGCCAGCAAGGACTACGCGAACACCGGGGAGCTGTTTTTT.

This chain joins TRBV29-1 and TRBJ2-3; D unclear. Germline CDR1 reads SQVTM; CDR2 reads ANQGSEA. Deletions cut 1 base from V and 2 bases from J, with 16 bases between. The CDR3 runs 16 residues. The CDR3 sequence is CSVEVSRPRNTDTQYF. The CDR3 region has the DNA TGCAGCGTTGAAGTTTCGAGGCCCCGCAACACAGATACGCAGTATTTT.

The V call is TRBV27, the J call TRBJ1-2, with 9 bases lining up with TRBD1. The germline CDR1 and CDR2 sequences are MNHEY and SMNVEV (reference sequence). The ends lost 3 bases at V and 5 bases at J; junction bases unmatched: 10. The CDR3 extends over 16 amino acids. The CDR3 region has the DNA TGTGCCAGCAGTTTCCGATGGACAGGGGTAAAGTATGGCTACACCTTC. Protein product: CASSFRWTGVKYGYTF.

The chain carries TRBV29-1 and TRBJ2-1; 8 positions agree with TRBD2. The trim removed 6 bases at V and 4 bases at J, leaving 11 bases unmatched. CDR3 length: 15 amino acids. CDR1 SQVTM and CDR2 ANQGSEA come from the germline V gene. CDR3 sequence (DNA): TGCAGCGTCACACCCACTAGCGGCCAATACAATGAGCAGTTCTTC. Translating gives CSVTPTSGQYNEQFF.

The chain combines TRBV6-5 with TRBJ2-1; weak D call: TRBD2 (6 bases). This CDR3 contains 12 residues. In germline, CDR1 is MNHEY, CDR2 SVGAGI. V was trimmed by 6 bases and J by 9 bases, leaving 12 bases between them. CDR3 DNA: TGTGCCAGCAGCATGAGGGGAGGTGAGCAGTTCTTC. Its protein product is CASSMRGGEQFF.

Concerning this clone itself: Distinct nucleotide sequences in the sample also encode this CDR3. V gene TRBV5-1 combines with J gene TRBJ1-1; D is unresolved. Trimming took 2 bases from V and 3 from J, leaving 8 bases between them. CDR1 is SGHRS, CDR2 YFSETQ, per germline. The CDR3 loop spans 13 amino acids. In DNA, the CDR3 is TGCGCCAGCAGCTTAGTGGGCGACACTGAAGCTTTCTTT. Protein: CASSLVGDTEAFF.

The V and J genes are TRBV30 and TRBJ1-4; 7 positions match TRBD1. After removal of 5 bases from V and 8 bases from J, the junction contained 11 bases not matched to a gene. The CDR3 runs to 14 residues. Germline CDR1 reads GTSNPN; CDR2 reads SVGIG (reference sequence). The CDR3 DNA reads TGTGCCTGGGCCCGGGACAGCGGCGGCGAAAAACTGTTTTTT. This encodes CAWARDSGGEKLFF.

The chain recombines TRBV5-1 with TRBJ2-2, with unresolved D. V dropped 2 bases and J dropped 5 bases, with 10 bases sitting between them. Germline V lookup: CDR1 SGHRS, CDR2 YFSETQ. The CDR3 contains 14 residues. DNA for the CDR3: TGCGCCAGCAGCTTAACGGGTTCGACCGGGGAGCTGTTTTTT. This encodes CASSLTGSTGELFF.

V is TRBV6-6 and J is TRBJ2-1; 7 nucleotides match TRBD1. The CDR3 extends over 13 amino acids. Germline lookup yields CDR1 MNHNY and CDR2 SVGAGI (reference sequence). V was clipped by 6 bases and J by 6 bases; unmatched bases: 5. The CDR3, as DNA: TGTGCCAGCAGAGGGCACAGGGGCAATGAGCAGTTCTTC. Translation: CASRGHRGNEQFF.

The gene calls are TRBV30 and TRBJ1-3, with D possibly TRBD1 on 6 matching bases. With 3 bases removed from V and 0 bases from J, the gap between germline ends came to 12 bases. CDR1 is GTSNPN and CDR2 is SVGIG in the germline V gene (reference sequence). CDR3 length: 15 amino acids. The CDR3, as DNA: TGTGCCTGGAGCCAGGACAGTCACTCTGGAAACACCATATATTTT. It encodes CAWSQDSHSGNTIYF. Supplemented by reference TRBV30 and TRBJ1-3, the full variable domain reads SQTIHQWPATLVQPVGSPLSLECTVEGTSNPNLYWYRQAAGRGLQLLFYSVGIGQISSEVPQNLSASRPQDRQFILSSKKLLLSDSGFYLCAWSQDSHSGNTIYFGEGSWLTVV.

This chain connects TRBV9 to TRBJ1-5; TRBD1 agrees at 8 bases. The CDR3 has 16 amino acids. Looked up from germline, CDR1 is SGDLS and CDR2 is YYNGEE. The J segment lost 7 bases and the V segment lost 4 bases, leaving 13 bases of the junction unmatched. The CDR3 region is CASSPGPGGWEQPQHF. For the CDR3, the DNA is TGTGCCAGCAGCCCGGGCCCAGGGGGCTGGGAACAGCCCCAGCATTTT.

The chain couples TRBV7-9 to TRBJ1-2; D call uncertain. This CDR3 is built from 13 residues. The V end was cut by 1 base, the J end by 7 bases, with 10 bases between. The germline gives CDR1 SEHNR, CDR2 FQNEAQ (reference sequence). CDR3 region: CASSLDGRRGYTF. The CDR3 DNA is TGTGCCAGCAGCTTAGACGGCAGGCGTGGCTACACCTTC.

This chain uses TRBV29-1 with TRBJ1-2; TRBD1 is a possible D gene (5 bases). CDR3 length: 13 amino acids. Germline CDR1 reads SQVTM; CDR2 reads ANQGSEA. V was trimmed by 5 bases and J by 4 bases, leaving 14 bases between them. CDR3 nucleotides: TGCAGCGTTCCCCTAGTGGGGGGCTATGGCTACACCTTC. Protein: CSVPLVGGYGYTF.